This T cell receptor beta chain came from a study of blood T cells in healthy people across ages. Whole-study results and caveats: PBMCs were not sorted, which prevented a conclusive comparison of naive versus antigen-experienced cells.

It was ten milliliters of peripheral blood that were drawn from each donor. Every sample yielded at least 7 million isolated PBMCs. Points on this clonotype: Its antigen is unidentified. A read error may produce the germline difference seen at one junction end.

The second PCR ran roughly 7 to 12 cycles with a sample-barcoded 5' primer and J-beta primers. Any given sample supplied a minimum of 2.5 million CDR3-containing paired-end reads. TCRdb reprocessed the 5' RACE reads via MiXCR and lists one record per CDR3 protein. In the table there are over 950,000 distinct CDR3 sequences, 51% of which are singletons. Germline CDR1 WSHSY, CDR2 SAAADI. There are 14 residues in the CDR3. The chain couples TRBV10-2 to TRBJ2-7; D unclear. The clonotype was recovered from a woman aged 55-70 years in good health. Sample: blood. CDR3 loop: CASRESGSFYEQYF. CDR3 in DNA: TGCGCCAGCAGGGAGTCAGGCTCCTTCTACGAGCAGTACTTC.